The 11 T cell receptor beta chains listed next were all sequenced from one sample in a study of cytomegalovirus exposure and HLA in healthy donors. The PCR employed 60 Vbeta primers together with 13 Jbeta primers. Using immunoSEQ multiplex PCR, the repertoire was profiled, and TCRdb retains in-frame clones only, with some absent. The sample totals 30,000 to 40,000 clones. The sample was PBMCs. Source of these receptors: a woman in her thirties or forties in good health and CMV-seropositive.

J is TRBJ1-1 and V is TRBV5-1; tentative D call: TRBD1 (5 bases). Germline values: CDR1 SGHRS, CDR2 YFSETQ. This CDR3 contains 14 residues. Trimming removed 2 bases at V and 3 bases at J, with 11 bases between. In DNA, the CDR3 is TGCGCCAGCAGCTTACCGCTAGGGGACACTGAAGCTTTCTTT. As protein: CASSLPLGDTEAFF. The variable domain in full, completed from reference TRBV5-1 and TRBJ1-1, reads KAGVTQTPRYLIKTRGQQVTLSCSPISGHRSVSWYQQTPGQGLQFLFEYFSETQRNKGNFPGRFSGRQFSNSRSEMNVSTLELGDSALYLCASSLPLGDTEAFFGQGTRLTVV.

This chain connects TRBV25-1 to TRBJ1-1; D not certain. The CDR3 runs 18 residues. The V and J ends lost 2 bases and 0 bases respectively, with 19 bases between them. CDR1 and CDR2 (germline): MGHDK, SYGVNS. CDR3 bases: TGTGCCAGCAGTGAAAGGTACTGGGCAGGTAAGATGAACACTGAAGCTTTCTTT. Protein sequence: CASSERYWAGKMNTEAFF.

CDR3 loop: CASSLEAGWETQYF. CDR3 nucleotides: TGTGCCAGCAGCTTGGAGGCGGGATGGGAGACCCAGTACTTC. The V and J genes are TRBV5-6 and TRBJ2-5; possible D gene TRBD2, 6 bases. The germline gives CDR1 SGHDT, CDR2 YYEEEE. The CDR3 consists of 14 residues. Trimming left V 0 bases short and J 5 bases short, with 11 bases between.

This sequence joins TRBV13 and TRBJ2-7; 10 bases map to TRBD1. The junction had 11 bases not matched to a gene; V was cut back by 7 bases and J by 2 bases. The CDR3 runs to 16 residues. The germline V gene encodes CDR1 PRHDT and CDR2 FYEKMQ (reference sequence). CDR3: CASTVRGGQGTYEQYF. The CDR3 DNA reads as TGTGCCAGCACCGTCAGGGGGGGACAGGGGACCTACGAGCAGTACTTC.

To note about this clone: At one of its ends the junction is not consistent with the germline gene, which may arise from a read error. The CDR3 loop is CASSQVLGLAGSYSDNEQFF. Written as DNA, the CDR3 is TGTGCCAGCAGCCAAGTACTTGGACTAGCGGGATCCTACTCCGACAATGAGCAGTTCTTC. V usage is TRBV4-2 and J usage is TRBJ2-1, with 12 positions matching TRBD2. In germline, CDR1 is LGHNA, CDR2 YNFKEQ. The CDR3 consists of 20 residues.

V and J are TRBV30 and TRBJ2-5, with D unclear. CDR1 and CDR2 (germline): GTSNPN, SVGIG (reference sequence). The CDR3 length is 11 residues. Between the trimmed V and J ends, which lost 1 base and 4 bases, there was a span of 4 bases. CDR3 nucleotides: TGTGCCTGGAGTGCGTCAGAGACCCAGTACTTC. Encoded protein: CAWSASETQYF.

The CDR3 DNA follows: TGTGCCAGACGGGCAGGGGGAGGCTACACCTTC. This encodes CARRAGGGYTF. The chain uses TRBV7-3 and TRBJ1-2, with TRBD1 matching 7 bases. CDR3 length equals 11 residues. Germline V lookup: CDR1 SGHTA, CDR2 FQGTGA. V was clipped by 9 bases and J by 8 bases; unmatched bases: 6.

The V gene is TRBV30, the J gene TRBJ2-1; possibly TRBD2 for D (5 bases). CDR1 is GTSNPN and CDR2 is SVGIG in the germline V gene (reference sequence). This CDR3 region has 12 residues. Trimming cost V 5 bases and J 9 bases, with 14 bases left between them. CDR3 residues: CAWEGDVVEQFF. DNA of the CDR3: TGTGCCTGGGAGGGAGACGTAGTTGAGCAGTTCTTC.

The chain is built from TRBV5-1 and TRBJ2-2, with D perhaps TRBD1 (6 bases). The germline V gene encodes CDR1 SGHRS and CDR2 YFSETQ. The CDR3 has 14 amino acids. The ends were cut back, 4 bases at V and 3 bases at J, with 10 bases in the middle. The CDR3: CASSHEGDTGELFF. The CDR3 DNA follows: TGCGCCAGCAGCCACGAGGGGGACACCGGGGAGCTGTTTTTT.

Here the CDR3 reads CASSLDGSRMDYGYTF. The CDR3 region has the DNA TGTGCCAGCAGTCTCGACGGGAGCCGGATGGACTATGGCTACACCTTC. This chain uses TRBV7-9 with TRBJ1-2; no definite D call. Trimming stripped 6 bases from V and 3 bases from J, with 20 bases between. The CDR3 is 16 residues long. The germline gives CDR1 SEHNR, CDR2 FQNEAQ (reference sequence). Complete variable domain (other parts from reference TRBV7-9 and TRBJ1-2): DTGVSQNPRHKITKRGQNVTFRCDPISEHNRLYWYRQTLGQGPEFLTYFQNEAQLEKSRLLSDRFSAERPKGSFSTLEIQRTEQGDSAMYLCASSLDGSRMDYGYTFGSGTRLTVV.

The chain carries TRBV25-1 and TRBJ1-1; TRBD1 agrees at 7 bases. V lost 10 bases, J lost 7 bases, and 12 bases stayed unmatched. CDR3 length: 13 residues. Germline V gives CDR1 MGHDK, CDR2 SYGVNS. The CDR3 DNA reads TGTGCCACCCAGGCGGAGGGGGCGGGTGAAGCTTTCTTT. This gives the protein CATQAEGAGEAFF.